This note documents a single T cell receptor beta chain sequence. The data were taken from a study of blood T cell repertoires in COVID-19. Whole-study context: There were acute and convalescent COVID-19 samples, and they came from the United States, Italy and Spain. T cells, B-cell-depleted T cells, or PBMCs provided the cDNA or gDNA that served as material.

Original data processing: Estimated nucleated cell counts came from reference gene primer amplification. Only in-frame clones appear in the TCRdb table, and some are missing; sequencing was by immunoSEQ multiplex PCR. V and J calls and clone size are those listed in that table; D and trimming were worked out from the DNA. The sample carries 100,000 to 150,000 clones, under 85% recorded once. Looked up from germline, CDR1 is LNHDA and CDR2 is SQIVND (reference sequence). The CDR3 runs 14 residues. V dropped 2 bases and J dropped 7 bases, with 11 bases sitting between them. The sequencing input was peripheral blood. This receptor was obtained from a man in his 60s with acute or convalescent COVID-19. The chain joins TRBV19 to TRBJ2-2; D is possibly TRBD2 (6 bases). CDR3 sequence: CASSISREDGELFF. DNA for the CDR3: TGTGCCAGTAGTATAAGCAGGGAGGACGGGGAGCTGTTTTTT.